Below are 11 T cell receptor beta chains sequenced from a single sample in a study of memory CD4+ T cells and cytomegalovirus serostatus. Single viable CD3+CD4+CD8-CD45RO+ cells were sorted as the memory CD4+ T cells. Method: immunoSEQ multiplex PCR; TCRdb's copy keeps in-frame clones and lacks some. The sample lists roughly 60,000 clones, 75% to 80% occurring once. Sequenced input: memory CD4+ T cells from blood. These receptors all come from an adult in good health and CMV-seronegative.

The chain carries TRBV27 and TRBJ1-6; 8 nucleotides agree with TRBD1. The CDR3 extends over 16 amino acids. V trimming: 6 bases; J trimming: 5 bases; junction bases outside the gene matches: 9. From germline, CDR1 is MNHEY and CDR2 SMNVEV (reference sequence). The CDR3 DNA reads TGTGCCAGCAGATCAGGACAGGGCGTAAATAATTCACCCCTCCACTTT. Its protein product is CASRSGQGVNNSPLHF.

The table lists this clone with a count of one. The genes are TRBV6-5 and TRBJ1-3; tentative D call: TRBD1 (6 bases). The V end was cut by 6 bases, the J end by 0 bases, with 12 bases between. The CDR3 sequence is 15 residues long. Germline-derived CDR1 and CDR2 are MNHEY and SVGAGI. This CDR3 reads CASRPIGGSGNTIYF. CDR3 in DNA: TGTGCCAGCAGGCCTATAGGGGGCTCTGGAAACACCATATATTTT.

The CDR3 nucleotides read TGTGCCAGCAGCTTTCAGGGGGCTGGGGAGCAGTACTTC. Translated, it gives CASSFQGAGEQYF. V usage is TRBV7-3 and J usage is TRBJ2-7, with TRBD1 identical over 8 bases. The CDR3 sequence is 13 residues long. The V gene's germline CDR1 is SGHTA and CDR2 FQGTGA. The junction had 5 bases not matched to a gene; V was cut back by 3 bases and J by 7 bases.

The V and J genes are TRBV7-3 and TRBJ2-1; 8 nucleotides match TRBD1. This CDR3 has 15 residues. From germline, CDR1 is SGHTA and CDR2 FQGTGA. V gave up 6 bases and J gave up 0 bases; unmatched junction bases: 4. The DNA of the CDR3 is TGTGCCAGCAGGCGGACAGGGAGCTCCTACAATGAGCAGTTCTTC. This codes for CASRRTGSSYNEQFF.

The V and J genes are TRBV29-1 and TRBJ2-3; D might be TRBD1 or TRBD2, each matching 5 bases. Trimming left V 7 bases short and J 7 bases short, with 18 bases between. CDR1 SQVTM and CDR2 ANQGSEA come from the germline V gene. The CDR3 is 13 amino acids. In DNA form, the CDR3 reads TGCAGCGGATGGGACCTCGATAAAAATACGCAGTATTTT. Its translation is CSGWDLDKNTQYF.

J is TRBJ2-1 and V is TRBV5-1; possibly TRBD1 or TRBD2 for D (7 bases each). The CDR3 is made up of 14 amino acids. Germline CDR1 is SGHRS and CDR2 is YFSETQ. The V end was cut by 5 bases, the J end by 8 bases, with 17 bases between. This CDR3 reads CASSGGGGMDEQFF. CDR3 nucleotide sequence: TGCGCCAGCAGTGGGGGAGGGGGCATGGATGAGCAGTTCTTC.

J is TRBJ2-1 and V is TRBV7-6; 7 nucleotides agree with TRBD1. V gave up 5 bases and J gave up 3 bases; unmatched junction bases: 10. This CDR3 comprises 16 residues. Germline assignment: CDR1 SGHVS and CDR2 FNYEAQ. The CDR3 protein is CASSPSGQNYYNEQFF. CDR3 DNA sequence: TGTGCCAGCAGCCCGTCGGGACAGAACTACTACAATGAGCAGTTCTTC.

This clone was counted between two and nine times. CDR3 protein: CASSFTGEPRAFF. In DNA form, the CDR3 reads TGCGCCAGCAGCTTCACAGGGGAGCCAAGAGCTTTCTTT. The chain couples TRBV5-1 to TRBJ1-1, with 7 bases that match TRBD1. In germline, CDR1 is SGHRS, CDR2 YFSETQ. V trimming: 2 bases; J trimming: 10 bases; junction bases outside the gene matches: 8. CDR3 length equals 13 residues. The entire variable domain, with the rest obtained from reference TRBV5-1 and TRBJ1-1, is as follows: KAGVTQTPRYLIKTRGQQVTLSCSPISGHRSVSWYQQTPGQGLQFLFEYFSETQRNKGNFPGRFSGRQFSNSRSEMNVSTLELGDSALYLCASSFTGEPRAFFGQGTRLTVV.

V and J are TRBV13 and TRBJ1-2; the D gene is possibly TRBD1 (5 bases). Trimming shortened V by 4 bases and J by 2 bases, and 11 bases separated the two germline ends. The germline gives CDR1 PRHDT, CDR2 FYEKMQ (reference sequence). This CDR3 comprises 14 residues. The CDR3 DNA reads TGTGCCAGCAGCTCCGGGGGGGGGAACTATGGCTACACCTTC. This sequence encodes CASSSGGGNYGYTF.

The CDR3 loop is CSALEVEKLFF. CDR3 coding DNA: TGCAGTGCCCTAGAGGTGGAAAAACTGTTTTTT. The rearrangement joins TRBV20-1 to TRBJ1-4; D uncertain. Germline V gene data show CDR1 as DFQATT and CDR2 as SNEGSKA (reference sequence). V was clipped by 6 bases and J by 8 bases, with 10 bases between them. There are 11 residues in the CDR3.

This sequence joins TRBV7-2 and TRBJ2-1; D is uncertain. V was cut by 5 bases and J by 6 bases, with 8 bases left in between. This CDR3 is built from 12 residues. The germline V gene has CDR1 SGHTA and CDR2 FQGNSA. The DNA for the CDR3 is TGTGCCAGCAGCCCATGGATCAATGAGCAGTTCTTC. Protein product: CASSPWINEQFF.